These 25 T cell receptor beta chains originate from one sample sequenced in a study of blood T cells in healthy people across ages. A J-beta primer mix and a sample-barcoded 5' primer were used in a second PCR of roughly 7 to 12 cycles. TCRdb re-derived calls from the 5' RACE reads in MiXCR, one entry per CDR3 protein. The data show hundreds of thousands of distinct CDR3 sequences, over 20% seen once. Sequences were obtained from blood. The receptors derive from a man aged 65 to 79 in good health.

This clonotype is a singleton in its sample. This rearrangement joins TRBV20-1 to TRBJ2-1; 10 positions match TRBD2. J lost 4 bases, V lost 3 bases, and 15 bases had no gene match. The CDR3 consists of 18 residues. Per germline, CDR1 DFQATT and CDR2 SNEGSKA (reference sequence). The CDR3: CSARSLAGVLSGYNEQFF. The CDR3 DNA sequence: TGCAGTGCTAGGTCGCTAGCGGGAGTCCTCAGCGGATACAATGAGCAGTTCTTC.

This clonotype was recorded many times. V usage is TRBV9 and J usage is TRBJ2-5; no clear D gene. The V gene lost 4 bases and the J gene lost 2 bases, with 9 bases spanning the gap. Germline loops: CDR1 SGDLS, CDR2 YYNGEE. The CDR3 runs 13 residues. This CDR3 is CASSPDAQETQYF. CDR3 nucleotide sequence: TGTGCCAGCAGCCCCGACGCGCAAGAGACCCAGTACTTC. The full variable domain, rest sourced from reference TRBV9 and TRBJ2-5, is DSGVTQTPKHLITATGQRVTLRCSPRSGDLSVYWYQQSLDQGLQFLIQYYNGEERAKGNILERFSAQQFPDLHSELNLSSLELGDSALYFCASSPDAQETQYFGPGTRLLVL.

This clonotype has more than one count but fewer than ten. The rearrangement joins TRBV29-1 to TRBJ2-3; 7 positions match TRBD2. Germline V CDR1 and CDR2: SQVTM, ANQGSEA. The CDR3 has 14 amino acids. The V gene end was trimmed by 4 bases and the J gene end by 1 base; junction bases not matched to a gene: 5. CDR3: CSVASSGGTDTQYF. In DNA form, the CDR3 reads TGCAGCGTTGCGTCTAGCGGAGGCACAGATACGCAGTATTTT.

This clonotype has only a few counts. The chain couples TRBV7-8 to TRBJ2-3; 10 bases match TRBD2. With 5 bases clipped from V and 14 bases from J, the junction kept 19 bases outside the gene matches. CDR3 length equals 16 residues. Germline values: CDR1 SGHVS, CDR2 FQNEAQ. CDR3 sequence reads: CASSPEASGRAWASYF. CDR3 coding DNA: TGTGCCAGCAGCCCGGAGGCTAGCGGGAGAGCCTGGGCATCGTATTTT.

In this sample, this clonotype turned up once. The rearrangement uses TRBV29-1 and TRBJ2-1, with D possibly being TRBD1 (5 bases). The CDR3 loop spans 13 amino acids. Between the trimmed V and J ends, which lost 5 bases and 3 bases, there was a span of 11 bases. The V gene's germline CDR1 is SQVTM and CDR2 ANQGSEA. CDR3: CSVYSGLYNEQFF. DNA for the CDR3: TGCAGCGTTTATTCAGGGCTCTACAATGAGCAGTTCTTC.

This clonotype has more than one count but fewer than ten. The V gene is TRBV4-1, the J gene TRBJ2-2, with TRBD1 as a possible D gene (5 bases). Germline lookup yields CDR1 MGHRA and CDR2 YSYEKL. With 1 base removed from V and 0 bases from J, the gap between germline ends came to 9 bases. CDR3 length: 16 amino acids. CDR3 region: CASSQGQLANTGELFF. The CDR3 bases are TGCGCCAGCAGCCAAGGACAGCTTGCGAACACCGGGGAGCTGTTTTTT.

This clonotype has only a few counts. The chain uses TRBV5-1 and TRBJ2-3; 8 positions agree with TRBD1. The CDR3 is 15 amino acids. The J segment lost 4 bases and the V segment lost 3 bases, leaving 7 bases of the junction unmatched. Per germline, CDR1 SGHRS and CDR2 YFSETQ. CDR3 nucleotides: TGCGCCAGCAGCTCCGGGACAGGTTTTTCAGATACGCAGTATTTT. Amino acid sequence: CASSSGTGFSDTQYF.

The chain recombines TRBV29-1 with TRBJ2-4, with TRBD2 matching over 7 bases. Germline CDR1 and CDR2: SQVTM and ANQGSEA. The CDR3 runs to 14 residues. Losses at the gene ends were 4 bases for V and 2 bases for J; bases not matched to a gene: 5. The CDR3 spells CSVGGAGTKNIQYF. The CDR3, as DNA: TGCAGCGTTGGGGGAGCGGGGACCAAAAACATTCAGTACTTC.

This clonotype was seen a few times. The genes are TRBV7-9 and TRBJ2-7, with D possibly matching TRBD2 (8 bases). Germline CDR1 and CDR2: SEHNR and FQNEAQ (reference sequence). The CDR3 is 17 amino acids. V shed 5 bases and J shed 5 bases, with 25 bases lying between them. The CDR3 region is CASSLSSGTRGPHEQYF. CDR3 bases: TGTGCCAGCAGCCTATCCTCCGGGACTAGGGGGCCCCACGAGCAGTACTTC. Variable domain in full (rest from reference TRBV7-9 and TRBJ2-7): DTGVSQNPRHKITKRGQNVTFRCDPISEHNRLYWYRQTLGQGPEFLTYFQNEAQLEKSRLLSDRFSAERPKGSFSTLEIQRTEQGDSAMYLCASSLSSGTRGPHEQYFGPGTRLTVT.

This chain joins TRBV25-1 and TRBJ2-5, with D perhaps matching TRBD2 (5 bases). Germline loops: CDR1 MGHDK, CDR2 SYGVNS. V was trimmed by 7 bases and J by 5 bases, leaving 17 bases between them. This CDR3 region has 14 residues. The CDR3 spells CASTHREAGETQYF. The CDR3 DNA reads as TGTGCCAGCACTCATCGGGAAGCCGGGGAGACCCAGTACTTC.

This clonotype was found a few times. This chain links TRBV6-5 with TRBJ2-5; 9 bases line up with TRBD1. The J call may be incorrect, as the DNA end agrees better with TRBJ2-7. CDR1 and CDR2 (germline): MNHEY, SVGAGI. The CDR3 runs 15 residues. The CDR3 region has the DNA TGTGCCAGCGGTGATGGCGGGACAGGGTCCCACGAGCAGTACTTC. This sequence encodes CASGDGGTGSHEQYF.

This clonotype was observed a few times. The chain recombines TRBV6-2 or TRBV6-3 with TRBJ2-5; D unclear. The DNA end favors TRBJ2-1, so the J call may be wrong. There are 14 residues in the CDR3. CDR1 is MNHEY and CDR2 is SVGEGT in the germline V gene. CDR3 in amino acids: CASSYSEAPNEQFF. As DNA, the CDR3 is TGTGCCAGCAGTTACTCCGAGGCCCCTAATGAGCAGTTCTTC.

The CDR3 DNA reads TGTGCCAGCAGTGAAGCTCCCAGCAATCAGCCCCAGCATTTT. Residues: CASSEAPSNQPQHF. The gene calls are TRBV2 and TRBJ1-5; D not certain. From germline, CDR1 is SNHLY and CDR2 FYNNEI. The ends were cut back, 0 bases at V and 1 base at J, with 4 bases in the middle. The CDR3 is made up of 14 amino acids. Looking up the rest from reference TRBV2 and TRBJ1-5 gives the full variable domain: EPEVTQTPSHQVTQMGQEVILRCVPISNHLYFYWYRQILGQKVEFLVSFYNNEISEKSEIFDDQFSVERPDGSNFTLKIRSTKLEDSAMYFCASSEAPSNQPQHFGDGTRLSIL.

The chain combines TRBV7-8 with TRBJ1-2, with unresolved D. The V and J ends lost 5 bases and 4 bases respectively, with 17 bases between them. CDR3 length equals 15 residues. Germline CDR1 SGHVS, CDR2 FQNEAQ. This chain's CDR3 is CASSVGDHTAYGYTF. DNA of the CDR3: TGTGCCAGCAGCGTAGGAGACCACACGGCCTATGGCTACACCTTC.

This clonotype was detected a few times. This sequence joins TRBV6-5 and TRBJ2-5; possibly TRBD1 or TRBD2 for D (5 bases each). Germline values: CDR1 MNHEY, CDR2 SVGAGI. The V end was cut by 0 bases, the J end by 4 bases, with 12 bases between. The CDR3 is 15 amino acids. The CDR3 is CASSYSWGWGETQYF. The CDR3 DNA reads TGTGCCAGCAGTTACTCGTGGGGGTGGGGAGAGACCCAGTACTTC.

This clonotype was counted only a few times. CDR3 nucleotides: TGTGCCAGCAGCATACGCACAGGGGGTGAAAAACTGTTTTTT. As protein: CASSIRTGGEKLFF. This chain connects TRBV7-8 to TRBJ1-4; 8 bases are shared with TRBD1. Looked up from germline, CDR1 is SGHVS and CDR2 is FQNEAQ. Losses at the gene ends were 5 bases for V and 7 bases for J; bases not matched to a gene: 6. CDR3 length: 14 amino acids.

This sequence joins TRBV3-1 and TRBJ2-1; possibly TRBD2 for D (6 bases). The CDR3 has 14 residues. The germline gives CDR1 LGHDT, CDR2 YNNKEL (reference sequence). V lost 6 bases, J lost 4 bases, and 13 bases lay in between. CDR3 DNA: TGTGCCAGCAGACCATCCCGGGAGTACAATGAGCAGTTCTTC. Protein sequence: CASRPSREYNEQFF.

There are a few counts of this clonotype. A single base separates this from a much larger clone, so it may be a read error. V gene TRBV6-5 combines with J gene TRBJ2-5, with a weak D call TRBD2 (6 bases). The CDR3 has 13 residues. From germline, CDR1 is MNHEY and CDR2 SVGAGI. Trimming stripped 6 bases from V and 7 bases from J, with 15 bases between. The CDR3 region is CASSRNMGGTQYF. CDR3 coding DNA: TGTGCCAGCAGCCGGAATATGGGAGGGACCCAGTACTTC.

This chain links TRBV11-2 with TRBJ2-1; 7 bases fit TRBD2. Per the germline V gene, CDR1 is SGHAT and CDR2 is FQNNGV. CDR3 length equals 16 residues. J was trimmed by 0 bases and V by 2 bases; bases with no gene match: 4. The CDR3 nucleotides read TGTGCCAGCAGCTTAATATGGGACTACTCCTACAATGAGCAGTTCTTC. It translates to CASSLIWDYSYNEQFF. Full variable domain (rest looked up from reference TRBV11-2 and TRBJ2-1): EAGVAQSPRYKIIEKRQSVAFWCNPISGHATLYWYQQILGQGPKLLIQFQNNGVVDDSQLPKDRFSAERLKGVDSTLKIQPAKLEDSAVYLCASSLIWDYSYNEQFFGPGTRLTVL.

The chain uses TRBV6-1 and TRBJ1-2; perhaps TRBD1 as D (5 bases). Germline lookup yields CDR1 MNHNS and CDR2 SASEGT. This CDR3 spans 19 amino acids. Trimming left V 6 bases short and J 4 bases short, with 30 bases between. DNA for the CDR3: TGTGCCAGCAGCCCCGACAGCCGTGCCGCGAGGCCCAGGTCCTATGGCTACACCTTC. This sequence encodes CASSPDSRAARPRSYGYTF.

This clonotype was detected a few times. This chain connects TRBV24-1 to TRBJ2-5, with TRBD2 as a possible D gene (6 bases). The J call may be incorrect, as the DNA end agrees better with TRBJ2-1. The length of the CDR3 is 14 residues. Germline loops: CDR1 KGHDR, CDR2 SFDVKD. CDR3 DNA sequence: TGTGCCACCAGTGTTGGCGGGGCGGGGAATGAGCAGTTCTTC. This gives the protein CATSVGGAGNEQFF.

The rearrangement uses TRBV20-1 and TRBJ2-5; TRBD2 agrees at 7 bases. Trimming at V came to 5 bases and at J to 5 bases, leaving 8 bases not matched to a gene. Germline assignment: CDR1 DFQATT and CDR2 SNEGSKA (reference sequence). CDR3 length: 13 amino acids. This CDR3 reads CSASTSFRETQYF. As DNA, the CDR3 is TGCAGTGCTTCGACTAGCTTCAGGGAGACCCAGTACTTC.

CDR3 protein: CSVEGVDSLNHYEQYF. Here the CDR3 DNA reads TGCAGCGTTGAAGGCGTAGACTCTCTCAACCACTACGAGCAGTACTTC. The V gene is TRBV29-1, the J gene TRBJ2-7, with D unresolved. V shed 1 base and J shed 3 bases, with 19 bases lying between them. In germline, CDR1 is SQVTM, CDR2 ANQGSEA. The CDR3 totals 16 residues.

The chain carries TRBV20-1 and TRBJ2-3; D is undetermined. Trimming removed 2 bases from V and 1 base from J, with 10 bases in between. This CDR3 region has 14 residues. The germline V gene has CDR1 DFQATT and CDR2 SNEGSKA (reference sequence). In nucleotides, the CDR3 is TGCAGTGCTAGAAGGGATAGAGGCACAGATACGCAGTATTTT. Its protein product is CSARRDRGTDTQYF.

In the case of this clonotype: A read error may produce the germline difference seen at one junction end. The chain couples TRBV24-1 to TRBJ2-3, with 7 bases lining up with TRBD2. Germline V gene sequence: CDR1 KGHDR, CDR2 SFDVKD. The CDR3 is made up of 14 amino acids. In DNA form, the CDR3 reads TGTGCCACCAGTGATCCAAAATTCGGGAGGACGCAGTACTTT. Translated, it gives CATSDPKFGRTQYF.